This is a list of T cell receptor beta chains from one sample in a study of CD8 T cells in Susac syndrome. A single record per CDR3 protein comes from TCRdb applying MiXCR to the immunoSEQ multiplex PCR reads. Of 100,000 to 150,000 distinct CDR3 sequences listed, 90% to 95% are singletons. The material sequenced was CD8+ T cells from PBMCs. The source is a human donor with multiple sclerosis. The conserved cysteine and the conserved F or W are not part of the CDR3 here.

CDR3aa	v_gene	j_gene	len
SVTATYEQY	TRBV29-1	TRBJ2-7	9
ASTPGSRDDEQF	TRBV9	TRBJ2-1	12
ASSGWGAGDGTQY	TRBV5-1	TRBJ2-3	13
ATRDPGQPVES	TRBV15	TRBJ1-2	11
ASSQEGTSYEQY	TRBV4-1	TRBJ2-7	12
ASSLESVGGRRYTEAF	TRBV7-6	TRBJ1-1	16
ASSPSRAGEKLF	TRBV12-3/TRBV12-4	TRBJ1-4	12
ASSGPGGHRNTEAF	TRBV13	TRBJ1-1	14
ASSLDAPDTQY	TRBV7-9	TRBJ2-3	11
ASSVDRVSSGNTIY	TRBV9	TRBJ1-3	14
ATSSGASGASTDTQY	TRBV15	TRBJ2-3	15
ASSLTEDTGELF	TRBV7-3	TRBJ2-2	12
ASSPFERATFRNEQF	TRBV27	TRBJ2-1	15
SATLGGGQYNEQF	TRBV29-1	TRBJ2-1	13